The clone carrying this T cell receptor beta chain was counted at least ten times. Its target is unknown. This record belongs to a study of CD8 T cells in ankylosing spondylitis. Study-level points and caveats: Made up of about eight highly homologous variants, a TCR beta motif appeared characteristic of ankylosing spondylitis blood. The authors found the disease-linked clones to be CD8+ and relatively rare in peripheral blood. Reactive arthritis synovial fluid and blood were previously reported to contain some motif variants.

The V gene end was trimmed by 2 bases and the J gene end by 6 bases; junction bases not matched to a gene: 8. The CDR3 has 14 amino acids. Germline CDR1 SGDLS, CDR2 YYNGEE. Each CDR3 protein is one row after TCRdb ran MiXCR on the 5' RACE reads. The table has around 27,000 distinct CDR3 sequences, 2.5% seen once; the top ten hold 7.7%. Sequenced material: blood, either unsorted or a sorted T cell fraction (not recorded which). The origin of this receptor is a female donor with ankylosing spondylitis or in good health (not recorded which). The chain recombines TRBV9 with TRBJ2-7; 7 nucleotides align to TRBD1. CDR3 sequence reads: CASSVRQGDREQYF. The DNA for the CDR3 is TGTGCCAGCAGCGTCCGACAGGGCGATCGCGAGCAGTACTTC.